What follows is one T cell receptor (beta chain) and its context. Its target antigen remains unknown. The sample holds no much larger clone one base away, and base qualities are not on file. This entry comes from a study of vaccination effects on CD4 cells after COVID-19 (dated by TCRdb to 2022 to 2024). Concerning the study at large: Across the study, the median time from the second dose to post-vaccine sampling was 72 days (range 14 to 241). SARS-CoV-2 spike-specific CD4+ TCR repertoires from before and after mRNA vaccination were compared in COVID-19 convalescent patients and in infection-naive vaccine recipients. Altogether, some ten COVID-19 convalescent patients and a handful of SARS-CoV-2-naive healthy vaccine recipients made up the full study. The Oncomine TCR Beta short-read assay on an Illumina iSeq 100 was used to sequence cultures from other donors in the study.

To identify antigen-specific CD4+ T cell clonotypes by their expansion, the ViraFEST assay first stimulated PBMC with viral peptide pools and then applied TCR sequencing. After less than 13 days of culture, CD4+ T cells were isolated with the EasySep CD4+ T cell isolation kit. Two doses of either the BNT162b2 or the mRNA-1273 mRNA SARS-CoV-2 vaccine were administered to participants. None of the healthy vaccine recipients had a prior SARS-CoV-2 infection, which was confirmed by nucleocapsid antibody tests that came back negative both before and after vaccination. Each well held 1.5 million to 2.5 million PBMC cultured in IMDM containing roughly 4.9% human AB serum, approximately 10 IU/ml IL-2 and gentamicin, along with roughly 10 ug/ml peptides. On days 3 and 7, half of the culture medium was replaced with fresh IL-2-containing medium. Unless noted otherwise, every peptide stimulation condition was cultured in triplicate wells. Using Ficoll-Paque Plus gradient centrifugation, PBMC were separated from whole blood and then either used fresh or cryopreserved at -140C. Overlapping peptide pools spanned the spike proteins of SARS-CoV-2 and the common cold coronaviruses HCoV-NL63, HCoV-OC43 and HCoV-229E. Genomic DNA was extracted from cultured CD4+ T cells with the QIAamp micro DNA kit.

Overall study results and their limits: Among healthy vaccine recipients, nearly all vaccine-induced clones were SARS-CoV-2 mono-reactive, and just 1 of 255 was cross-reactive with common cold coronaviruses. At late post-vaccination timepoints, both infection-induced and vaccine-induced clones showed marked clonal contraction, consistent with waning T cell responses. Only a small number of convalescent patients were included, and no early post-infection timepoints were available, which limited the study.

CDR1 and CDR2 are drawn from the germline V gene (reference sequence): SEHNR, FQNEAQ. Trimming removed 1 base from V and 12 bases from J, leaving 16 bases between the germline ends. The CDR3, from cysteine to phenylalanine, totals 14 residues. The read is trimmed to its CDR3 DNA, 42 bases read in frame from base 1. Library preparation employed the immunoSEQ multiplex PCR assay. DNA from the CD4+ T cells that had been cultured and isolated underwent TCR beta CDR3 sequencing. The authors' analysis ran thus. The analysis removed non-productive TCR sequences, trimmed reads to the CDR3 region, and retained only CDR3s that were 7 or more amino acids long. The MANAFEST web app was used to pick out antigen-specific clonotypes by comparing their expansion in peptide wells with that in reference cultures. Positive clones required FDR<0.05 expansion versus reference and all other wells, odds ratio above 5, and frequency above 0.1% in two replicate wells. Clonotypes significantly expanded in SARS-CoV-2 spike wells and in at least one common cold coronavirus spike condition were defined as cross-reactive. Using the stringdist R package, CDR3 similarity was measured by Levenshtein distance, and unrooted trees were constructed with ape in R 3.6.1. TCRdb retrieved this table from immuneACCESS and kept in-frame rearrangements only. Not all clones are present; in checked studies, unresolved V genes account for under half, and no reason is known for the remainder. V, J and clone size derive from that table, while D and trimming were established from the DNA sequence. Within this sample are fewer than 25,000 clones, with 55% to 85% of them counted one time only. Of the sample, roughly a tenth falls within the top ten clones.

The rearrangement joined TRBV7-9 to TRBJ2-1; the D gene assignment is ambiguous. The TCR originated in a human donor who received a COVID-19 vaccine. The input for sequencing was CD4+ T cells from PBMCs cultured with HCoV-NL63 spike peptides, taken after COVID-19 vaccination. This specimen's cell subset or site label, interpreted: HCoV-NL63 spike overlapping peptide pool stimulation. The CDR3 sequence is CASSLDLTDGPQFF. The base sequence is TGTGCCAGCAGCTTAGATTTGACGGACGGCCCGCAGTTCTTC.